This T cell receptor (beta chain) is drawn from a study of molecular identifiers for immune sequencing clone quantification. On this clonotype: The target antigen is unknown.

Findings and limits, study-wide: Naive cells had under 1% of molecules in clones above 20 RNA copies, effectors over 99%. The sizes of highly expanded clones could be underestimated when identical TCR molecules share a barcode.

Each library that profiled naive CD8 cells came from roughly 18,000 to 920,000 sorted cells with 10%, 30% or 50% RNA. A CD8+CD4-CCR7+CD45RA+ gate was used to sort naive CD8 T cells. TCRdb fed the PCR reads into MiXCR, producing one record per CDR3 protein. The sample has about 510,000 distinct CDR3 sequences, about 22% seen once. The TCR comes from a human donor in good health. Some libraries in this study had Jurkat cell RNA spiked in. Sequencing used naive CD8+ T cells from blood, with Jurkat cell RNA spiked in. Specified subset: FACS-sorted CD8+CD4-CCR7+CD45RA+ naive T cells.

CDR3 coding DNA: TGTGCCAGCAGCCAGACAGACGGGTCCTACGAGCAGTACTTC. It codes for CASSQTDGSYEQYF. The chain links TRBV14 to TRBJ2-7, with a tentative D call TRBD1 (5 bases). The CDR3 covers 14 residues. Trimming shortened V by 3 bases and J by 1 base, and 10 bases separated the two germline ends. The germline CDR1 and CDR2 sequences are SGHDN and FVKESK.